Given below is one T cell receptor beta chain in context. The CDR3 is 15 residues long. The germline V gene has CDR1 LNHDA and CDR2 SQIVND (reference sequence). Trimming stripped 6 bases from V and 0 bases from J, with 14 bases between. Either two negative PCRs, clearance, or symptom resolution qualified Cohort 3 donors as recovered. The sample originates from a study of blood T cell repertoires in COVID-19. Sequencing was performed with immunoSEQ multiplex PCR; in TCRdb, only in-frame clones are kept and a portion is missing. The sample carries about 170,000 clones, over 80% recorded once. The TCR sequence derives from a woman aged 45 to 65 who had recovered from COVID-19. The rearrangement joins TRBV19 to TRBJ1-1; possibly TRBD1 for D (5 bases). The sample was PBMCs or T cells enriched from blood (not recorded which). The CDR3 DNA reads TGTGCCAGTAGACCTATTACGGGGGTGAACACTGAAGCTTTCTTT. Encoded protein: CASRPITGVNTEAFF.